These 23 T cell receptor beta chains came from one sample sequenced in a study of CD8+ T cells in alopecia areata. Following RNA extraction, reverse transcription yielded cDNA that acted as the sequencing template. Clones were sequenced by immunoSEQ multiplex PCR, and TCRdb holds only the in-frame ones, with some missing. Here the sample spans fewer than 250,000 clones, 35% to 40% being singletons. Treatment indicated: oral pan-JAK inhibitor, 5-10 mg twice daily. The sample here was CD4+ T cells sorted from blood, taken at approximately week 30, from a patient treated with tofacitinib. Receptor source: a human donor with alopecia areata.

The CDR3: CAWSLDYNEQFF. The CDR3 DNA is TGTGCCTGGAGCCTAGATTACAATGAGCAGTTCTTC. The gene calls are TRBV30 and TRBJ2-1; unclear D gene. V lost 3 bases and J 4 bases, leaving 7 bases between the germline ends. This CDR3 spans 12 amino acids. Germline V CDR1 and CDR2: GTSNPN, SVGIG (reference sequence).

This clone was detected only a few times. The V call is TRBV2, the J call TRBJ2-3; D gene uncertain. CDR1 SNHLY and CDR2 FYNNEI come from the germline V gene. V was clipped by 7 bases and J by 2 bases, with 10 bases between them. This CDR3 is built from 13 residues. The CDR3 coding sequence is TGTGCCAGCATCGCGGAAGTCACAGATACGCAGTATTTT. Protein: CASIAEVTDTQYF.

The V call is TRBV6-5, the J call TRBJ2-2; D is perhaps TRBD2 (5 bases). Deletions cut 7 bases from V and 1 base from J, with 7 bases between. CDR1 and CDR2 (germline): MNHEY, SVGAGI. This CDR3 has 13 amino acids. CDR3 amino acids: CASTGLNTGELFF. The CDR3 bases are TGTGCCAGCACGGGGTTGAACACCGGGGAGCTGTTTTTT.

The rearrangement joins TRBV19 to TRBJ1-4; D call uncertain. V was cut by 5 bases and J by 8 bases, with 9 bases left in between. Germline values: CDR1 LNHDA, CDR2 SQIVND (reference sequence). This CDR3 is 12 amino acids long. The CDR3 is CASSYGGEKLFF. CDR3 nucleotides: TGTGCCAGTAGTTACGGAGGGGAAAAACTGTTTTTT.

The table lists this clone with a few counts. This chain connects TRBV5-1 to TRBJ2-3; 7 positions match TRBD1. With 4 bases clipped from V and 0 bases from J, the junction kept 2 bases outside the gene matches. In germline, CDR1 is SGHRS, CDR2 YFSETQ. The CDR3 runs 14 residues. DNA for the CDR3: TGCGCCAGCAGCCCGGGACAGAGCACAGATACGCAGTATTTT. Protein product: CASSPGQSTDTQYF.

This chain uses TRBV27 with TRBJ1-1; weak D call: TRBD1 (5 bases). The CDR3 totals 14 residues. Germline loops: CDR1 MNHEY, CDR2 SMNVEV (reference sequence). Trimming pared 7 bases from V and 0 bases from J, leaving 12 bases between. CDR3 amino acids: CASKMSTVNTEAFF. CDR3 DNA sequence: TGTGCCAGCAAGATGTCGACAGTGAACACTGAAGCTTTCTTT.

V gene TRBV30 combines with J gene TRBJ2-5; 11 bases are shared with TRBD2. Trimming took 4 bases from V and 3 from J; bases not matched to a gene: 10. CDR1 is GTSNPN and CDR2 is SVGIG in the germline V gene (reference sequence). The CDR3 spans 16 residues. The CDR3 region is CAWKYLAGGPKETQYF. The CDR3 DNA follows: TGTGCCTGGAAGTACCTAGCGGGGGGCCCGAAAGAGACCCAGTACTTC.

The CDR3: CASSLGSLPRGEQYF. DNA for the CDR3: TGTGCCAGCAGCTTAGGAAGCCTGCCCCGCGGCGAGCAGTACTTC. V usage is TRBV7-9 and J usage is TRBJ2-7; D call uncertain. Germline V gives CDR1 SEHNR, CDR2 FQNEAQ (reference sequence). Trimming removed 1 base at V and 6 bases at J, with 16 bases between. The CDR3 runs 15 residues.

This clone was seen more than once but under ten times. The V gene is TRBV5-1, the J gene TRBJ1-1; no clear D. V gave up 1 base and J gave up 4 bases, with 11 bases separating them. The CDR3 has 14 amino acids. CDR1 SGHRS and CDR2 YFSETQ come from the germline V gene. The CDR3 DNA reads TGCGCCAGCAGCTTGATCGAGGAGAGCACTGAAGCTTTCTTT. Encoded protein: CASSLIEESTEAFF.

The chain combines TRBV7-9 with TRBJ1-1; D gene uncertain. V lost 5 bases to trimming and J lost 3 bases, with 10 bases between them. Germline V gene sequence: CDR1 SEHNR, CDR2 FQNEAQ (reference sequence). CDR3 size: 13 residues. The CDR3 loop reads CASSRQWDTEAFF. The CDR3 DNA is TGTGCCAGCAGCCGACAATGGGACACTGAAGCTTTCTTT.

This sequence joins TRBV9 and TRBJ2-2; unclear D gene. The CDR3 contains 12 residues. The V end lost 7 bases, the J end lost 6 bases, and 10 bases lay between the germline ends. Germline V gene data show CDR1 as SGDLS and CDR2 as YYNGEE. CDR3 loop: CASGVLPGELFF. CDR3 DNA sequence: TGTGCCAGCGGGGTTCTTCCCGGGGAGCTGTTTTTT. Full variable domain (outside the CDR3, taken from reference TRBV9 and TRBJ2-2): DSGVTQTPKHLITATGQRVTLRCSPRSGDLSVYWYQQSLDQGLQFLIQYYNGEERAKGNILERFSAQQFPDLHSELNLSSLELGDSALYFCASGVLPGELFFGEGSRLTVL.

V is TRBV6-1 and J is TRBJ2-7; 8 bases fit TRBD1. This CDR3 contains 15 residues. The germline gives CDR1 MNHNS, CDR2 SASEGT. The junction had 4 bases not matched to a gene; V was cut back by 1 base and J by 2 bases. CDR3 amino acids: CASSEEAGGPYEQYF. The CDR3 nucleotides read TGTGCCAGCAGTGAAGAGGCAGGGGGCCCCTACGAGCAGTACTTC.

This clone was detected a few times. The chain uses TRBV7-9 and TRBJ2-5; D is possibly TRBD1 (6 bases). The CDR3 totals 16 residues. Germline lookup yields CDR1 SEHNR and CDR2 FQNEAQ (reference sequence). V lost 5 bases to trimming and J lost 2 bases, with 18 bases between them. This CDR3 reads CASSPSYRVKQETQYF. In DNA form, the CDR3 reads TGTGCCAGCAGCCCTAGTTACAGGGTGAAGCAAGAGACCCAGTACTTC.

This clone has only a few counts. The J gene is TRBJ2-7, the V gene TRBV14; a possible D gene is TRBD2 (6 bases). The CDR3 sequence is 17 residues long. V gave up 2 bases and J gave up 1 base, with 18 bases separating them. Germline-derived CDR1 and CDR2 are SGHDN and FVKESK. CDR3 in DNA: TGTGCCAGCAGCCAAACAGGTAGCGGAACAAAATCCTACGAGCAGTACTTC. Translation gives CASSQTGSGTKSYEQYF.

This clone is a singleton in its sample. The rearrangement joins TRBV7-2 to TRBJ2-3; maybe TRBD2 (5 bases). The CDR3 has 15 amino acids. V lost 5 bases and J lost 3, with 15 bases in between. Per the germline V gene, CDR1 is SGHTA and CDR2 is FQGNSA. In DNA form, the CDR3 reads TGTGCCAGCAGCCGCCGGGATCGAAATACAGATACGCAGTATTTT. Translated: CASSRRDRNTDTQYF.

The rearrangement links TRBV5-6 to TRBJ1-6; no clear D gene. The CDR3 is made up of 15 amino acids. The V gene's germline CDR1 is SGHDT and CDR2 YYEEEE. V gave up 0 bases and J gave up 10 bases, with 14 bases separating them. The CDR3 sequence is CASSLGPFTSSPLHF. The CDR3 region has the DNA TGTGCCAGCAGCTTGGGCCCGTTCACCTCGTCACCCCTCCACTTT.

This clone has a handful of counts. This sequence joins TRBV4-1 and TRBJ2-4; 7 bases are a match to TRBD1. Germline V gene data show CDR1 as MGHRA and CDR2 as YSYEKL. The V segment lost 1 base and the J segment 6 bases; nucleotides outside the gene matches: 15. The CDR3 loop spans 18 amino acids. CDR3: CASSQGASQGFKGNIQYF. CDR3 DNA: TGCGCCAGCAGCCAAGGGGCCTCACAGGGGTTTAAGGGAAACATTCAGTACTTC.

This clone was seen more than once but under ten times. The genes are TRBV4-1 and TRBJ2-1, with D perhaps TRBD1 or TRBD2 (5 bases each). The V and J ends lost 1 base and 8 bases respectively, with 15 bases between them. The CDR3 extends over 15 amino acids. Germline-derived CDR1 and CDR2 are MGHRA and YSYEKL. This CDR3 is CASSQVGLGAYEQFF. As DNA, the CDR3 is TGCGCCAGCAGCCAAGTTGGCCTCGGGGCCTATGAGCAGTTCTTC.

This clone was counted only a few times. The genes are TRBV2 and TRBJ2-2; 9 bases fit TRBD1. This CDR3 comprises 15 residues. Germline loops: CDR1 SNHLY, CDR2 FYNNEI. Trimming took 3 bases from V and 6 from J; bases not matched to a gene: 5. The CDR3 region is CASSEGTGLPGELFF. Here the CDR3 DNA reads TGTGCCAGCAGTGAGGGGACAGGGCTTCCCGGGGAGCTGTTTTTT.

This clone was seen a single time. The sample contains more than one DNA sequence encoding this CDR3. The chain recombines TRBV30 with TRBJ1-2; D unresolved. The V gene lost 4 bases and the J gene lost 2 bases, with 5 bases spanning the gap. The CDR3 covers 11 residues. Germline assignment: CDR1 GTSNPN and CDR2 SVGIG (reference sequence). The CDR3 reads CAWTANYGYTF. CDR3 DNA sequence: TGTGCCTGGACAGCAAACTATGGCTACACCTTC.

With regard to this clone: This CDR3 is also generated by other DNA sequences in the sample. This chain joins TRBV2 and TRBJ2-1, with 8 positions matching TRBD1. Trimming removed 6 bases from V and 6 bases from J; junction bases left unmatched: 4. The germline gives CDR1 SNHLY, CDR2 FYNNEI. The CDR3 has 13 residues. CDR3 nucleotide sequence: TGTGCCAGCAGCGGACAGGGAGGCAATGAGCAGTTCTTC. Translation gives CASSGQGGNEQFF.

This sequence joins TRBV11-2 and TRBJ2-3, with TRBD2 identical over 8 bases. There are 15 residues in the CDR3. Germline CDR1 is SGHAT and CDR2 is FQNNGV. With V trimmed by 1 base and J by 1 base, 1 base remained unmatched. In DNA form, the CDR3 reads TGTGCCAGCAGCTTAGCACTAGCGGGCACAGATACGCAGTATTTT. This sequence encodes CASSLALAGTDTQYF. The full variable domain, in which reference TRBV11-2 and TRBJ2-3 provide the parts outside the CDR3, is EAGVAQSPRYKIIEKRQSVAFWCNPISGHATLYWYQQILGQGPKLLIQFQNNGVVDDSQLPKDRFSAERLKGVDSTLKIQPAKLEDSAVYLCASSLALAGTDTQYFGPGTRLTVL.

This clone was found a few times. The rearrangement joins TRBV30 to TRBJ2-1; the match to TRBD2 covers 8 bases. The CDR3 is 13 residues long. In germline, CDR1 is GTSNPN, CDR2 SVGIG (reference sequence). The V and J ends lost 3 bases and 9 bases, in that order; junction bases with no gene match: 7. Here the CDR3 DNA reads TGTGCCTGGAGGGTAAGCGGGGGAGGTGAGCAGTTCTTC. It specifies CAWRVSGGGEQFF.